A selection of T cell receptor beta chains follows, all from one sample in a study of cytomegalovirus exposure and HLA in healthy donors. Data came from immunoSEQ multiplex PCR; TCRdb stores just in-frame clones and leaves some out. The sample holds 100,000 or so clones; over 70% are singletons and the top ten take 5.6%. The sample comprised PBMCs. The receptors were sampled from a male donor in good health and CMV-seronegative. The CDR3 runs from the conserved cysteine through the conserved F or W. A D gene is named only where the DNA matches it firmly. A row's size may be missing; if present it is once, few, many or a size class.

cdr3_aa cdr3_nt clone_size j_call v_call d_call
CASSPPAGSYAYEQYF TGTGCCAGCAGCCCCCCGGCAGGCAGCTATGCCTACGAGCAGTACTTC . TRBJ2-7 TRBV7-9 .
CASSQTPSYEQYF TGTGCCAGTAGCCAGACTCCGAGCTACGAGCAGTACTTC . TRBJ2-7 TRBV19 .
CASKRDSNYGYTF TGTGCCAGCAAGAGGGACAGTAACTATGGCTACACCTTC few TRBJ1-2 TRBV2 TRBD1
CASSPTGWGEAQYF TGTGCCAGCAGCCCGACAGGTTGGGGAGAGGCCCAGTACTTC . TRBJ2-5 TRBV5-4 .
CASSQAQRGTTIGYTF TGCGCCAGCAGCCAAGCTCAGAGGGGGACTACTATCGGCTACACCTTC . TRBJ1-2 TRBV4-3 .
CASSPRGNTEAFF TGTGCCAGCAGCCCCCGGGGGAACACTGAAGCTTTCTTT . TRBJ1-1 TRBV7-6 .
CASSRLGQYSNQPQHF TGTGCCAGTAGTAGGCTTGGACAGTATAGCAATCAGCCCCAGCATTTT . TRBJ1-5 TRBV19 .
CACYGLGTDNEKLFF TGTGCCTGCTACGGACTCGGGACAGATAATGAAAAACTGTTTTTT . TRBJ1-4 TRBV28 TRBD1
CASSQWLEETQYF TGCGCCAGCAGCCAATGGCTAGAAGAGACCCAGTACTTC few TRBJ2-5 TRBV4-3 .
CASSPTAPYGYTF TGTGCCAGCAGTCCGACAGCGCCTTATGGCTACACCTTC few TRBJ1-2 TRBV6-1 .
CASSQTGTSINF TGCGCCAGCAGCCAAACCGGGACTAGCATCAACTTC few TRBJ2-7 TRBV4-1 TRBD2
CASSPARDRAAYEQYF TGTGCCAGCAGCCCGGCCCGGGACAGGGCGGCCTACGAGCAGTACTTC . TRBJ2-7 TRBV7-9 TRBD1
CASSLNPVGGTEAFF TGTGCCAGCTCTCTTAATCCCGTCGGAGGCACTGAAGCTTTCTTT . TRBJ1-1 TRBV18 .
CAWSVNRGHYTF TGTGCCTGGAGTGTTAACAGGGGGCACTACACCTTC . TRBJ1-2 TRBV30 TRBD1
CASSSPDSYEQYF TGTGCCAGCAGTTCTCCCGACAGCTACGAGCAGTACTTC . TRBJ2-7 TRBV28 .
CAIRHPSGTEAFF TGTGCCATCAGGCACCCGTCAGGCACTGAAGCTTTCTTT . TRBJ1-1 TRBV10-3 .
CASSPFPGLPSDEQYF TGTGCCAGCAGCCCCTTTCCGGGACTGCCTTCGGACGAGCAGTACTTC few TRBJ2-7 TRBV7-3 .
CASSILLAGGPSYNEQFF TGTGCCAGTAGTATATTGCTAGCGGGAGGCCCTTCCTACAATGAGCAGTTCTTC . TRBJ2-1 TRBV19 TRBD2
CAWMIPGQGREQFF TGTGCCTGGATGATACCGGGACAGGGGCGAGAGCAGTTCTTC few TRBJ2-1 TRBV30 TRBD1
CASSFPSGNTIYF TGTGCCAGCAGTTTCCCGTCTGGAAACACCATATATTTT . TRBJ1-3 TRBV27 .
CASSLAPNYEQYF TGTGCCAGCAGCTTAGCTCCCAACTACGAGCAGTACTTC . TRBJ2-7 TRBV7-8 .
CASSSGAWGENIQYF TGTGCCAGCAGCTCCGGCGCGTGGGGGGAAAACATTCAGTACTTC once TRBJ2-4 TRBV7-3 .